Sequencing of this TCR beta chain was carried out in a study of T cell clones after liver transplantation. Study in general: TCRbeta sequencing after a pre-transplant mixed lymphocyte reaction identified graft-donor-reactive clones, later tracked in post-transplant blood. Draws occurred before transplant, before withdrawal, and after complete or failed withdrawal. Third-party-reactive TCRbeta sequences from pre-transplant mixed lymphocyte reactions served as antigen-independent comparators.

Germline V lookup: CDR1 MGHRA, CDR2 YSYEKL. CDR3 length equals 14 residues. V was cut by 0 bases and J by 6 bases, with 9 bases left in between. The assay was immunoSEQ multiplex PCR, and TCRdb's table has in-frame clones only and misses some. In the table there are 16,000 or so clones, approximately 90% of which are singletons. CD3+CD4+ and CD3+CD8+ cells were FACS-sorted from thawed unstimulated PBMCs. The sample in question was CD8+ T cells from blood, obtained approximately 3.5 years after liver transplant. This TCR came from a human patient who received a liver transplant. Some of the T cells might come from the graft donor. The chain couples TRBV4-1 to TRBJ1-5; no clear D. The CDR3 DNA is TGCGCCAGCAGCCAAGAATGGACGGGTCAGCCCCAGCATTTT. The encoded protein is CASSQEWTGQPQHF.